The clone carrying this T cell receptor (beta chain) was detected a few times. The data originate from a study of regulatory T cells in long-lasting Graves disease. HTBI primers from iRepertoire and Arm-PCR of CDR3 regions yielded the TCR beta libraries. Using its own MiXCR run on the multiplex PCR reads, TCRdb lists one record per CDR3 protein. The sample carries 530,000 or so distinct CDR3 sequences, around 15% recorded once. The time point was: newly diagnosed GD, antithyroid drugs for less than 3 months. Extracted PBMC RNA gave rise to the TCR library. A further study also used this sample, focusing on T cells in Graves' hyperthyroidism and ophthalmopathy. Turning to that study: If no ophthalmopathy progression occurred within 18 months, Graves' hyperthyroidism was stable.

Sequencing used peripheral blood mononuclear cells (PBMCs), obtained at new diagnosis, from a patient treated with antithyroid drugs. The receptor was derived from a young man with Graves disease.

The CDR3 DNA follows: TGTGCCAGCAGCCAAGTGGCTAGCGGTAGCACAGATACGCAGTATTTT. Protein sequence: CASSQVASGSTDTQYF. The rearrangement joins TRBV3-1 to TRBJ2-3; 7 positions agree with TRBD2. The V and J ends lost 1 base and 0 bases, in that order; junction bases with no gene match: 4. Germline V lookup: CDR1 LGHDT, CDR2 YNNKEL (reference sequence). CDR3 length equals 16 residues.